This T cell receptor beta chain was retrieved from a study of shared clonotypes between healthy human individuals. Broader study findings: Estimated richness values were generally larger in naive subsets than in memory subsets. The four-donor shared clonotypes exceeded non-shared clonotypes in generation probability, with non-shared ones scoring lower.

CDR3 length equals 15 residues. Between the trimmed V and J ends, which lost 4 bases and 5 bases, there was a span of 18 bases. The germline CDR1 and CDR2 sequences are SGHDN and FVKESK. In this sample, this clone turned up once. Its antigen remains unknown. Naive-designated CD8 cells lacked CD45RO, were positively enriched for CCR7, and omitted terminally differentiated effector memory CD45RA+ cells. Genomic DNA of each subset was evenly split across several immunoSEQ plates. The repertoire was sequenced with immunoSEQ multiplex PCR; TCRdb's copy has only in-frame clones and lacks some. The table lists approximately 1.9 million clones, 93% of them singletons.

The V call is TRBV14, the J call TRBJ2-7; TRBD2 is a possible D gene (7 bases). What was sequenced was naive CD8+ T cells from PBMCs. The sequence derives from a young man in good health. Some clones in this sample may be carry-over from other donors' samples. The DNA of the CDR3 is TGTGCCAGCAGCCCGGGGCCGGGGGGCTACCACGAGCAGTACTTC. Protein product: CASSPGPGGYHEQYF.